The 6 T cell receptor beta chains below come from one sample, sequenced in a study of blood T cell repertoires in COVID-19. Produced via immunoSEQ multiplex PCR; TCRdb's table is partial and in-frame only. Here the sample spans tens of thousands of clones, roughly 75% being singletons. Sequencing was done on a sample of peripheral blood. These receptors originate from an elderly man with active or convalescent COVID-19.

The chain combines TRBV7-2 with TRBJ1-3; D not certain. The CDR3 consists of 16 residues. Germline CDR1 is SGHTA and CDR2 is FQGNSA. V gave up 1 base and J gave up 0 bases, with 10 bases separating them. This chain's CDR3 is CASSLGPASSGNTIYF. In nucleotides, the CDR3 is TGTGCCAGCAGCTTAGGTCCAGCTAGCTCTGGAAACACCATATATTTT.

V gene TRBV27 combines with J gene TRBJ1-4; D remains unclear. The germline gives CDR1 MNHEY, CDR2 SMNVEV (reference sequence). CDR3 length equals 14 residues. V dropped 6 bases and J dropped 2 bases, with 10 bases sitting between them. The CDR3 sequence: CASSPTSTNEKLFF. The CDR3 DNA is TGTGCCAGCAGCCCTACTAGCACTAATGAAAAACTGTTTTTT. Together with reference TRBV27 and TRBJ1-4, the CDR3 gives the full variable domain: EAQVTQNPRYLITVTGKKLTVTCSQNMNHEYMSWYRQDPGLGLRQIYYSMNVEVTDKGDVPEGYKVSRKEKRNFPLILESPSPNQTSLYFCASSPTSTNEKLFFGSGTQLSVL.

The chain recombines TRBV27 with TRBJ2-7; 10 nucleotides line up with TRBD2. The CDR3 sequence is 16 residues long. V trimming: 4 bases; J trimming: 2 bases; junction bases outside the gene matches: 8. The germline CDR1 and CDR2 sequences are MNHEY and SMNVEV (reference sequence). CDR3 sequence (DNA): TGTGCCAGCAGTTCGATAGCGGGAGGAGGGACCTACGAGCAGTACTTC. This gives the protein CASSSIAGGGTYEQYF.

CDR3 bases: TGTGCCAGCAGCTGGACAGTTAACACTGAAGCTTTCTTT. Its translation is CASSWTVNTEAFF. This chain connects TRBV7-2 to TRBJ1-1, with a weak D call TRBD1 (6 bases). Looked up from germline, CDR1 is SGHTA and CDR2 is FQGNSA. The CDR3 has 13 residues. Trimming shortened V by 4 bases and J by 2 bases, and 8 bases separated the two germline ends.

This chain uses TRBV19 with TRBJ2-7, with 7 bases identical to TRBD2. The V gene's germline CDR1 is LNHDA and CDR2 SQIVND (reference sequence). V gave up 1 base and J gave up 2 bases; unmatched junction bases: 8. This CDR3 contains 16 residues. In DNA form, the CDR3 reads TGTGCCAGTAGTATAGCCCTCCCCGCGGGAGCCTACGAGCAGTACTTC. The encoded protein is CASSIALPAGAYEQYF.

This clone appeared once. The rearrangement joins TRBV2 to TRBJ1-2; 7 bases line up with TRBD1. The CDR3 extends over 14 amino acids. CDR1 SNHLY and CDR2 FYNNEI come from the germline V gene. Trimming at V came to 6 bases and at J to 8 bases, leaving 12 bases not matched to a gene. As DNA, the CDR3 is TGTGCCAGCAGCCGTGGACAGGCTGGGGGCGGCTACACCTTC. Amino acid sequence: CASSRGQAGGGYTF.